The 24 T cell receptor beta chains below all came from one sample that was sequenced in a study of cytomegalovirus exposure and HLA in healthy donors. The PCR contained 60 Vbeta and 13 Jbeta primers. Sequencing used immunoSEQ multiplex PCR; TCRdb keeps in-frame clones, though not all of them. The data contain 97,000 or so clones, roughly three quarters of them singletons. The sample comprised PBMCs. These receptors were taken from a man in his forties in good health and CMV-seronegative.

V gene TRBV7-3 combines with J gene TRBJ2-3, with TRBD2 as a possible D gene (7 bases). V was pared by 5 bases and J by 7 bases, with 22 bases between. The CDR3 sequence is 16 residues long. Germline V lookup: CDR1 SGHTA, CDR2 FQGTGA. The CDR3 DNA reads TGTGCCAGCAGCACCGGGACTCCGGGGGGCCTCAATACGCAGTATTTT. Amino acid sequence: CASSTGTPGGLNTQYF. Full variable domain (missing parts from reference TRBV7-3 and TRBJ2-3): GAGVSQTPSNKVTEKGKYVELRCDPISGHTALYWYRQSLGQGPEFLIYFQGTGAADDSGLPNDRFFAVRPEGSVSTLKIQRTERGDSAVYLCASSTGTPGGLNTQYFGPGTRLTVL.

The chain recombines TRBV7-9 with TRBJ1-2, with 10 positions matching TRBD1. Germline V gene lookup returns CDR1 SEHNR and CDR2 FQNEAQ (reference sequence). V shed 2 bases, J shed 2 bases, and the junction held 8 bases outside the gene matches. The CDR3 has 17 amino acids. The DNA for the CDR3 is TGTGCCAGCAGCTTACCACGTCCGGGACAGGGGAACTATGGCTACACCTTC. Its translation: CASSLPRPGQGNYGYTF.

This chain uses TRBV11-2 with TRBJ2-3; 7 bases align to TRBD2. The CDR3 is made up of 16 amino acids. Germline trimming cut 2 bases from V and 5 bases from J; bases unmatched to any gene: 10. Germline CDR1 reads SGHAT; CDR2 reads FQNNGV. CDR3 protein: CASSLILAESRDTQYF. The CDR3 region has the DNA TGTGCCAGCAGCTTAATCCTAGCGGAATCACGAGATACGCAGTATTTT.

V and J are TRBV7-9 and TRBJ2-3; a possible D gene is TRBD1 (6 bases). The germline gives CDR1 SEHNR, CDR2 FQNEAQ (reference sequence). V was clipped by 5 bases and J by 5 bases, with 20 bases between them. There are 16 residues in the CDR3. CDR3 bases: TGTGCCAGCAGCACTAGGACAGTGAGGAGTAAAGATACGCAGTATTTT. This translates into CASSTRTVRSKDTQYF.

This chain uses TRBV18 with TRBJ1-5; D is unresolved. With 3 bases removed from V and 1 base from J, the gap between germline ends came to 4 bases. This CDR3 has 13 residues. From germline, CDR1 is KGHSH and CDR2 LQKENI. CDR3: CASSPASNQPQHF. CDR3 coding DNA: TGTGCCAGCTCACCGGCAAGCAATCAGCCCCAGCATTTT.

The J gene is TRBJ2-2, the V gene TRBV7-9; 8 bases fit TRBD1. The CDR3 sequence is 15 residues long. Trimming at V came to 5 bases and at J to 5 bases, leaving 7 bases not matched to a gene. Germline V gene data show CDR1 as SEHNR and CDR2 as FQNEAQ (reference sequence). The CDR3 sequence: CASSPDRVRTGELFF. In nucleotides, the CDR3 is TGTGCCAGCAGCCCGGACAGGGTCAGGACCGGGGAGCTGTTTTTT. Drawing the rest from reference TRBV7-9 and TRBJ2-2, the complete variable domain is DTGVSQNPRHKITKRGQNVTFRCDPISEHNRLYWYRQTLGQGPEFLTYFQNEAQLEKSRLLSDRFSAERPKGSFSTLEIQRTEQGDSAMYLCASSPDRVRTGELFFGEGSRLTVL.

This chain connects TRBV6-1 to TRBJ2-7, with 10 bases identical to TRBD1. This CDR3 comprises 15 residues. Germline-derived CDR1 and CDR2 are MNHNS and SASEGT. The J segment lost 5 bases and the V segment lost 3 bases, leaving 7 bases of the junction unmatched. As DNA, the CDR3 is TGTGCCAGCAGTGAGCGGGACAGGGGAAGAAACGAGCAGTACTTC. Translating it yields CASSERDRGRNEQYF.

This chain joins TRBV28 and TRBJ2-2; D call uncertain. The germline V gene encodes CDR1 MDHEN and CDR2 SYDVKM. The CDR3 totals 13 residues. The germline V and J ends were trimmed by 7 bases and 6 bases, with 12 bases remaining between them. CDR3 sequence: CASTYVPSGELFF. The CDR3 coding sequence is TGTGCCAGCACTTATGTTCCGTCCGGGGAGCTGTTTTTT.

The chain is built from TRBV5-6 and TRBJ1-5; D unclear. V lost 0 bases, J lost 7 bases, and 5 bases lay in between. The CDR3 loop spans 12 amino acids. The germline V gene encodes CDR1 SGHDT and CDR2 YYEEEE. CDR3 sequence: CASSLGQQPQHF. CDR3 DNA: TGTGCCAGCAGCTTGGGTCAGCAGCCCCAGCATTTT.

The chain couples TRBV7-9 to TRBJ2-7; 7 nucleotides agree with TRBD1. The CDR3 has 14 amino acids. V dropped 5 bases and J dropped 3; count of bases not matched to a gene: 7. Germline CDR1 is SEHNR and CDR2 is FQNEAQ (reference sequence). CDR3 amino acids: CASSPPGQSYEQYF. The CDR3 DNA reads TGTGCCAGCAGCCCACCGGGACAGAGCTACGAGCAGTACTTC.

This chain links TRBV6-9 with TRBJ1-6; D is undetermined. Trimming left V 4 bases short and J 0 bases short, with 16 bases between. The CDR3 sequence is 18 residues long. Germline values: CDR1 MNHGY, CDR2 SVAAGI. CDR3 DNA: TGTGCCAGCAGTTCAACTAGGGCGGAGAGCTCCTATAATTCACCCCTCCACTTT. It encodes CASSSTRAESSYNSPLHF.

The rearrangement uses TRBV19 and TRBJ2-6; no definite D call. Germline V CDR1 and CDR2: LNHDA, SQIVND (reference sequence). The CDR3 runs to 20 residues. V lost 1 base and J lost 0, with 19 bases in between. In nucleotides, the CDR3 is TGTGCCAGTAGTATAGGGCAACACCTCCAAAGGAGCTCTGGGGCCAACGTCCTGACTTTC. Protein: CASSIGQHLQRSSGANVLTF.

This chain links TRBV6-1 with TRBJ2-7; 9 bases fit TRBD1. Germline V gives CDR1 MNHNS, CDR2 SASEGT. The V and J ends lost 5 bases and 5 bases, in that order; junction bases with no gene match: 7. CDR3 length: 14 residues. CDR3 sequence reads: CASSRGQGSNEQYF. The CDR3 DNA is TGTGCCAGCAGTAGAGGACAGGGGAGCAACGAGCAGTACTTC.

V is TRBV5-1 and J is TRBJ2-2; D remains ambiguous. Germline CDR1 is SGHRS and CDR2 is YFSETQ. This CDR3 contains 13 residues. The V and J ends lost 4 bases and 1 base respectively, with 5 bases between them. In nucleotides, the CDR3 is TGCGCCAGCAGCCACGGGAACACCGGGGAGCTGTTTTTT. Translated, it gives CASSHGNTGELFF.

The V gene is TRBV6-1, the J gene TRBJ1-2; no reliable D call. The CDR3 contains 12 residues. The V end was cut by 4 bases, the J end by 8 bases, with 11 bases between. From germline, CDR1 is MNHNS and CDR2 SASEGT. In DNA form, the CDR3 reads TGTGCCAGCAGTGTTCGGGGAGAAGGCTACACCTTC. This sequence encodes CASSVRGEGYTF.

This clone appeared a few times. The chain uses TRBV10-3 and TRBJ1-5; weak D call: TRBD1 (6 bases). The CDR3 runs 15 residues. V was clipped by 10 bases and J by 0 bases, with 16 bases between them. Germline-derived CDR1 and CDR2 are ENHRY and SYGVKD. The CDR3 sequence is CATSPGQYSNQPQHF. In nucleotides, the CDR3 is TGTGCCACCAGCCCGGGACAATATAGCAATCAGCCCCAGCATTTT.

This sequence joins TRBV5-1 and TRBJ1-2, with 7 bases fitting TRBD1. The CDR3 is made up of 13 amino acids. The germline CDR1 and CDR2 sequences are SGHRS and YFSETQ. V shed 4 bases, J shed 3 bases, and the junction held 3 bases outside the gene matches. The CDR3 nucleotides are TGCGCCAGCAGCCTGCAGGGGGACTATGGCTACACCTTC. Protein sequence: CASSLQGDYGYTF.

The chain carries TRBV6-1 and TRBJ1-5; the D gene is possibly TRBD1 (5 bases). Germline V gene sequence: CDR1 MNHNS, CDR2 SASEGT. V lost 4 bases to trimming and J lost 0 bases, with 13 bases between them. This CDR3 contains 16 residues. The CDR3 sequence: CASSGGRGFSNQPQHF. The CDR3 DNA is TGTGCCAGCAGTGGGGGACGGGGGTTTAGCAATCAGCCCCAGCATTTT.

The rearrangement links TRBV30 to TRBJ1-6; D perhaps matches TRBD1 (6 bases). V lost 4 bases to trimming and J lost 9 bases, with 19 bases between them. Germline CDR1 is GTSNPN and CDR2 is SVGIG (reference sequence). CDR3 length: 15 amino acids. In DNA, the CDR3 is TGTGCCTGGACTATGGCACAGGGAAGTGGTTCACCCCTCCACTTT. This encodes CAWTMAQGSGSPLHF.

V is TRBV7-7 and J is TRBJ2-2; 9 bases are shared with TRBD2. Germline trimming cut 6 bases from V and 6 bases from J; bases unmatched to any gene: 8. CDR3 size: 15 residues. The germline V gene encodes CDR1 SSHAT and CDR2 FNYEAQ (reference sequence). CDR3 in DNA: TGTGCCAGCAGACAGACTAGCGGACACGCCGGGGAGCTGTTTTTT. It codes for CASRQTSGHAGELFF.

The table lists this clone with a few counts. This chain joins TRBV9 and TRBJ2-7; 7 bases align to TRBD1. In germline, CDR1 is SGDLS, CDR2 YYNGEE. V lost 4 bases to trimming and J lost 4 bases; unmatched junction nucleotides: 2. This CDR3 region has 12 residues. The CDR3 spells CASSRGQYEQYF. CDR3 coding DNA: TGTGCCAGCAGCCGGGGACAGTACGAGCAGTACTTC.

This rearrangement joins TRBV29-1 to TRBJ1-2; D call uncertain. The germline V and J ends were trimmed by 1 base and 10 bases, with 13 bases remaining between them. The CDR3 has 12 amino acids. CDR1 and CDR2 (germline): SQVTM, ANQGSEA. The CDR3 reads CSVEVPMIHYTF. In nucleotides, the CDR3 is TGCAGCGTTGAAGTTCCTATGATCCACTACACCTTC.

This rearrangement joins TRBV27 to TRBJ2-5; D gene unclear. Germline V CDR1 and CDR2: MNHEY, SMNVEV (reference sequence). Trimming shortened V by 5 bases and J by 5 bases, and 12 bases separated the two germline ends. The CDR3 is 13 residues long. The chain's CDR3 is CASSLGPGETQYF. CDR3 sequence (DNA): TGTGCCAGCAGTCTAGGCCCGGGTGAGACCCAGTACTTC.

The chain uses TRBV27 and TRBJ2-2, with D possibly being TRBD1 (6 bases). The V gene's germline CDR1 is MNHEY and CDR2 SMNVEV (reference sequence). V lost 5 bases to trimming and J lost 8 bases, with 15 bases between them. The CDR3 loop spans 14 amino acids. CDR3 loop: CASSNYRVGGELFF. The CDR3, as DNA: TGTGCCAGCAGTAACTACAGGGTCGGTGGGGAGCTGTTTTTT.